This T cell receptor beta chain was captured by sequencing in a study of cytotoxic CD8 clonotypes in ibrutinib-treated CLL. The wider study: Partial responses totalled approximately 25 and complete responses 2; after median approximately 62 months, approximately 15 remained remitted and approximately twelve progressed. Mean values per sample were around 250,000 productive templates and around 96,000 productive rearrangements.

The CDR3 runs to 15 residues. V was cut by 6 bases and J by 5 bases, with 19 bases left in between. The germline V gene encodes CDR1 SGHVT and CDR2 SQSDAQ. For this clone: Its target is not known.

Data came from immunoSEQ multiplex PCR; TCRdb stores just in-frame clones and leaves some out. The data contain over 45,000 clones, 55% to 70% of them singletons. The study's findings and limits: Baseline clonality exceeded age-matched healthy donors and tracked circulating CD8+ T-cell counts.

The receptor was derived from a human donor with chronic lymphocytic leukemia. The sample here was PBMCs, taken after 24 months of ibrutinib treatment. The chain employs TRBV7-4 and TRBJ2-5; D remains unclear. The CDR3 region has the DNA TGTGCCAGCAGTCCGACCCGGTTGGGGTGGGAGACCCAGTACTTC. Translating it yields CASSPTRLGWETQYF.